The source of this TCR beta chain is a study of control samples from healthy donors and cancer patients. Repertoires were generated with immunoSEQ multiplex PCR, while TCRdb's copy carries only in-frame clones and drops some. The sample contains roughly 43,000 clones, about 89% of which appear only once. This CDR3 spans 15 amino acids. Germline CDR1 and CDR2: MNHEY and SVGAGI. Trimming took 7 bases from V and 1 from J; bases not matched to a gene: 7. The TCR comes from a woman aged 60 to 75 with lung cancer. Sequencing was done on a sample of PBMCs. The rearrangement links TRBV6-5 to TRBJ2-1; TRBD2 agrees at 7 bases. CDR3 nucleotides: TGTGCCAGCAAGGAGGGAGGGGAGTCCTACAATGAGCAGTTCTTC. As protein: CASKEGGESYNEQFF.